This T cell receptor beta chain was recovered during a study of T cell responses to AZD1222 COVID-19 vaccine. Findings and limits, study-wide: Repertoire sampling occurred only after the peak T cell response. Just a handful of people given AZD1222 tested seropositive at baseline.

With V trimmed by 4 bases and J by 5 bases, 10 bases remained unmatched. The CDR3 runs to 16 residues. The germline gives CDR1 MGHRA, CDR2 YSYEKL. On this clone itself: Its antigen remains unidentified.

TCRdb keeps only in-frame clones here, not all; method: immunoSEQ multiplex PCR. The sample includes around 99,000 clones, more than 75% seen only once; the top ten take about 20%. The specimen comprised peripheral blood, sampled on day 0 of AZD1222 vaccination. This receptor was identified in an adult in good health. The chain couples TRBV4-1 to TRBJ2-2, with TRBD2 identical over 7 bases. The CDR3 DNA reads TGCGCCAGCAGCCCCAACTATGGGGGGGGTACCGGGGAGCTGTTTTTT. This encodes CASSPNYGGGTGELFF.